These T cell receptor beta chains were read from a single sample in a study of T cell responses to AZD1222 COVID-19 vaccine. Sequencing used immunoSEQ multiplex PCR; TCRdb keeps in-frame clones, though not all of them. This sample has roughly 80,000 clones; 88% occur once, and the top ten carry approximately 4.7%. The material sequenced was peripheral blood, taken on day 0 of MenACWY control vaccination. The receptors derive from an adult in good health. CDR3s include the opening cysteine and the closing phenylalanine or tryptophan. The order of the fields is D gene, J gene, clone size, V gene, CDR3 DNA, CDR3 protein. D genes are given only for firm matches. Expanded clones are given a class, and other clones once, few, many or no size at all.

TRBD1 | TRBJ1-6 | - | TRBV19 | TGTGCCAGTAGTCGGACAGGGGGATCACCCCTCCACTTT | CASSRTGGSPLHF
- | TRBJ1-2 | - | TRBV28 | TGTGCCAGCAGTCCCCGACAGCGGAACTATGGCTACACCTTC | CASSPRQRNYGYTF
TRBD1 | TRBJ1-2 | - | TRBV19 | TGTGCCAGTAGTCCGGACAGGCGGAACTATGGCTACACCTTC | CASSPDRRNYGYTF
- | TRBJ2-5 | - | TRBV20-1 | TGCAGTGCTAGTTTGGCGGGGGCCGAGAAAGAGACCCAGTACTTC | CSASLAGAEKETQYF
- | TRBJ1-5 | - | TRBV23-1 | TGCGCCAGCCCTGGGCAGGGCAATCAGCCCCAGCATTTT | CASPGQGNQPQHF
TRBD2 | TRBJ2-1 | - | TRBV13 | TGTGCCAGCAGCGGGGTAGCGGGGGGCTTGAGCTCCTACAATGAGCAGTTCTTC | CASSGVAGGLSSYNEQFF
- | TRBJ1-6 | - | TRBV10-3 | TGTGCCATCAGTGCGACTGGGATAGGCAATTCACCCCTCCACTTT | CAISATGIGNSPLHF
TRBD1 | TRBJ1-1 | - | TRBV4-1 | TGCGCCAGCAGCCGGGTAGGACAGGGGGCTTTAGGTACTGAAGCTTTCTTT | CASSRVGQGALGTEAFF
- | TRBJ2-3 | - | TRBV24-1 | TGTGCCACCAGTGACCTTGGCGGGACAGCTGATACGCAGTATTTT | CATSDLGGTADTQYF
- | TRBJ1-1 | - | TRBV19 | TGTGCCAGTAGTGTGACAGTGAACACTGAAGCTTTCTTT | CASSVTVNTEAFF
- | TRBJ2-7 | once | TRBV3-1/TRBV3-2 | TGTGCCAGCAGCCAAGTCCCCAGGCCGAGATACGAGCAGTACTTC | CASSQVPRPRYEQYF
- | TRBJ2-7 | - | TRBV9 | TGTGCCAGCAGCCTAACCGGAACCTACGAGCAGTACTTC | CASSLTGTYEQYF
TRBD1 | TRBJ1-1 | - | TRBV4-2 | TGTGCCAGCAGCCAAGGGGCAGGGGGGACTGAAGCTTTCTTT | CASSQGAGGTEAFF
TRBD2 | TRBJ2-1 | - | TRBV5-6 | TGTGCCAGCAGCCCCCTCGGGACTAGCGGGTTCCCTAATCCCAATGAGCAGTTCTTC | CASSPLGTSGFPNPNEQFF
TRBD2 | TRBJ2-1 | - | TRBV19 | TGTGCCAGTAGTGAGACTAGCGGGGCTTACAATGAGCAGTTCTTC | CASSETSGAYNEQFF
- | TRBJ1-1 | - | TRBV30 | TGTGCCTGGCGGAACCGGGACCTGTACACTGAAGCTTTCTTT | CAWRNRDLYTEAFF
- | TRBJ2-5 | - | TRBV4-1 | TGCGCCAGCAGCCAGGATTTGCGGACCCAAAGAAAAGAGACCCAGTACTTC | CASSQDLRTQRKETQYF
- | TRBJ2-3 | once | TRBV5-1 | TGCGCCAGCAGCCCCAGGGGCTTTAGTTACACAGATACGCAGTATTTT | CASSPRGFSYTDTQYF
- | TRBJ1-1 | - | TRBV11-2 | TGTGCCAGCAGCTTACAGGGCAGAGAAGCTTTCTTT | CASSLQGREAFF
- | TRBJ1-2 | - | TRBV3-1/TRBV3-2 | TGTGCCAGCAGCCAAGGATGGCGGGATTCGGGATATGGCTACACCTTC | CASSQGWRDSGYGYTF
TRBD2 | TRBJ2-1 | - | TRBV7-8 | TGTGCCAGCAGCTTAGCCAACAGCGGGGGGGCCTCCGGCACCAATGAGCAGTTCTTC | CASSLANSGGASGTNEQFF
- | TRBJ1-2 | - | TRBV28 | TGTGCCAGCAGTTCTGATGGCTACACCTTC | CASSSDGYTF
- | TRBJ1-1 | - | TRBV2 | TGTGCCAGCAGTGAATCGAGCCTAAGTTACACTGAAGCTTTCTTT | CASSESSLSYTEAFF
TRBD2 | TRBJ2-7 | - | TRBV27 | TGTGCCAGCAGTTTATCGGCAGGAGCGGGGGTGCCCTACGAGCAGTACTTC | CASSLSAGAGVPYEQYF
- | TRBJ1-1 | - | TRBV7-9 | TGTGCCAGCAGCGCTACCCGGCAGTTCACTGAAGCTTTCTTT | CASSATRQFTEAFF
TRBD1 | TRBJ2-1 | - | TRBV27 | TGTGCCACTGGAAGACAGGGGGGTCTCAATGAGCAGTTCTTC | CATGRQGGLNEQFF
- | TRBJ1-5 | - | TRBV18 | TGTGCCAGCTCACCAGAACAAGGGGGTTGGGGCAATCAGCCCCAGCATTTT | CASSPEQGGWGNQPQHF
- | TRBJ1-3 | - | TRBV28 | TGTGCCAGCAGACTGCCGGGAGACGTAAGGGGCATATATTTT | CASRLPGDVRGIYF
- | TRBJ1-6 | - | TRBV12-3/TRBV12-4 | TGTGCCATCTCCCGGGGGGTGGGCTCACCCCTCCACTTT | CAISRGVGSPLHF
- | TRBJ1-1 | - | TRBV9 | TGTGCCAGCAGCGCAAATGCGGGACGGATCACTGAAGCTTTCTTT | CASSANAGRITEAFF
TRBD1 | TRBJ1-1 | - | TRBV7-3 | TGTGCCAGCAGCCCGACAAGAGGGGGGACAGAGAACACTGAAGCTTTCTTT | CASSPTRGGTENTEAFF
- | TRBJ1-1 | - | TRBV2 | TGTGCCAGCAGTGAATTTGGCCAGGAGGGCACTGAAGCTTTCTTT | CASSEFGQEGTEAFF
- | TRBJ2-1 | - | TRBV10-3 | TGTGCCGTCCAGGAGGCCCCACGCAGTGAGCAGTTCTTC | CAVQEAPRSEQFF
- | TRBJ1-1 | once | TRBV19 | TGTGCCAGTAGTATCGGTGTGGTAGGAGCTTTCTTT | CASSIGVVGAFF
- | TRBJ1-3 | - | TRBV30 | TGTGCCTGGAGTGTGGAGAACACCATATATTTT | CAWSVENTIYF
- | TRBJ1-3 | - | TRBV5-4 | TGTGCCAGCAGCCCGGGGGGTGGGATAAACACCATATATTTT | CASSPGGGINTIYF
TRBD1 | TRBJ1-2 | - | TRBV7-8 | TGTGCCAGCAGCTTACTGGACAGGGGGGGGTATGGCTACACCTTC | CASSLLDRGGYGYTF
TRBD1 | TRBJ1-2 | - | TRBV3-1/TRBV3-2 | TGTGCCAGCAGCCAAGGGGACAGGAATAACTATGGCTACACCTTC | CASSQGDRNNYGYTF
- | TRBJ1-1 | - | TRBV13 | TGTGCCAGCAGCTTAGACTTGAACACTGAAGCTTTCTTT | CASSLDLNTEAFF
- | TRBJ1-2 | - | TRBV5-1 | TGCGCCAGCAGCTTTGAAGGGGGCTATGGCTACACCTTC | CASSFEGGYGYTF
- | TRBJ2-1 | - | TRBV2 | TGTGCCAGCAACCGGGGGCCCGGACGAGTGGAGCAGTTCTTC | CASNRGPGRVEQFF